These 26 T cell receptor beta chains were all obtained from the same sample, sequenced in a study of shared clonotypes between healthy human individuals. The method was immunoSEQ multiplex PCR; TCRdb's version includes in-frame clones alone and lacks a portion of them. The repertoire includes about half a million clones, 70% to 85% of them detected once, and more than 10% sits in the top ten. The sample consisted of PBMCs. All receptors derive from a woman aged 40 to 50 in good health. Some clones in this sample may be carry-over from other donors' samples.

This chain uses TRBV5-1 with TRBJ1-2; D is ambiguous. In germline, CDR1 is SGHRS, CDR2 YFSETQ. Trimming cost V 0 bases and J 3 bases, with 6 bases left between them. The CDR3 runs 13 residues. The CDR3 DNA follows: TGCGCCAGCAGCTTGGACACCTACTATGGCTACACCTTC. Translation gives CASSLDTYYGYTF.

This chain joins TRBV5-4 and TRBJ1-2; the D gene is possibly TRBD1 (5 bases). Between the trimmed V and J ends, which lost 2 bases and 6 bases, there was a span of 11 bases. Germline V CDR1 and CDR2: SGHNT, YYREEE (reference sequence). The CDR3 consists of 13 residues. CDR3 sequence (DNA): TGTGCCAGCAGCTTAGGGGATTCAGATGGCTACACCTTC. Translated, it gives CASSLGDSDGYTF.

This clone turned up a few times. The CDR3 sequence is CASSGIIEETQYF. DNA of the CDR3: TGTGCCAGCAGTGGGATCATAGAAGAGACCCAGTACTTC. The chain recombines TRBV7-2 with TRBJ2-5, with no clear D. The ends were cut back, 6 bases at V and 3 bases at J, with 11 bases in the middle. The CDR3 consists of 13 residues. Germline V gives CDR1 SGHTA, CDR2 FQGNSA.

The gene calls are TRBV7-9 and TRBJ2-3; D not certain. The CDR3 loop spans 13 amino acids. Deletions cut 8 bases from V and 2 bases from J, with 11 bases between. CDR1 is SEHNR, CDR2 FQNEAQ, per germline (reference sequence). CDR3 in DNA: TGTGCCAGCCGCAGAGAGGTCACAGATACGCAGTATTTT. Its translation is CASRREVTDTQYF.

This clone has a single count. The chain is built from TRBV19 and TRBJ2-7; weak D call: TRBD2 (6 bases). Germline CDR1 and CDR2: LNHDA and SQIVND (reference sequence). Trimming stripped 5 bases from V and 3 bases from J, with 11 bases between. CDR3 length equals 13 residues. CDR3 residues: CASSAGLGYEQYF. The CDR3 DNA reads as TGTGCCAGTAGTGCGGGACTGGGCTACGAGCAGTACTTC. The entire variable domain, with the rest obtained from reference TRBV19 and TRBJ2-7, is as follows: DGGITQSPKYLFRKEGQNVTLSCEQNLNHDAMYWYRQDPGQGLRLIYYSQIVNDFQKGDIAEGYSVSREKKESFPLTVTSAQKNPTAFYLCASSAGLGYEQYFGPGTRLTVT.

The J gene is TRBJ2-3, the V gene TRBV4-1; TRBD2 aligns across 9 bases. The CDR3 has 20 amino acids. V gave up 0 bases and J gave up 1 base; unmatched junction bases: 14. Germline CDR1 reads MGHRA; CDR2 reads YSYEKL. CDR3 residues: CASSQENRGGRGRGTDTQYF. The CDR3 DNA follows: TGCGCCAGCAGCCAAGAAAATCGTGGCGGGAGGGGCAGGGGCACAGATACGCAGTATTTT.

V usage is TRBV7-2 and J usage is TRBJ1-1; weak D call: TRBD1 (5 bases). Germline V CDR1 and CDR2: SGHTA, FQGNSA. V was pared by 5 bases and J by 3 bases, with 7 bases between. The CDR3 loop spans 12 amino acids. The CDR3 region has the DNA TGTGCCAGCAGCCCCAGGGACACTGAAGCTTTCTTT. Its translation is CASSPRDTEAFF. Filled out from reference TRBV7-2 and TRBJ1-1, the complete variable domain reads GAGVSQSPSNKVTEKGKDVELRCDPISGHTALYWYRQSLGQGLEFLIYFQGNSAPDKSGLPSDRFSAERTGGSVSTLTIQRTQQEDSAVYLCASSPRDTEAFFGQGTRLTVV.

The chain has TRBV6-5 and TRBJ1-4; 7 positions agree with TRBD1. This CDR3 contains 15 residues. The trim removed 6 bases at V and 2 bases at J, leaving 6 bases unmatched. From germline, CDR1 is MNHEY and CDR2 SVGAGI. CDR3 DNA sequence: TGTGCCAGCAGGCGAGACAGGGATACTAATGAAAAACTGTTTTTT. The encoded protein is CASRRDRDTNEKLFF.

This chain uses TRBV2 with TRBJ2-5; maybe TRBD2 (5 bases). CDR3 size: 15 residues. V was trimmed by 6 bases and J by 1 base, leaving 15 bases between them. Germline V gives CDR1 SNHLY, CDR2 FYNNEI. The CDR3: CASRQNRGIQETQYF. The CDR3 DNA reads TGTGCCAGCAGACAAAACCGAGGGATCCAAGAGACCCAGTACTTC.

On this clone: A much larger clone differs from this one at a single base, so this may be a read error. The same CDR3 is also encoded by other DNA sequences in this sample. This CDR3 reads CASSFAPAGGRETQYF. The CDR3 DNA reads TGTGCCAGCAGCTTCGCTCCAGCGGGAGGGCGAGAGACCCAGTACTTC. The chain couples TRBV5-6 to TRBJ2-5; 10 bases match TRBD2. CDR3 size: 16 residues. Germline V gene lookup returns CDR1 SGHDT and CDR2 YYEEEE. The V segment lost 2 bases and the J segment 4 bases; nucleotides outside the gene matches: 8. Variable domain in full (rest from reference TRBV5-6 and TRBJ2-5): DAGVTQSPTHLIKTRGQQVTLRCSPKSGHDTVSWYQQALGQGPQFIFQYYEEEERQRGNFPDRFSGHQFPNYSSELNVNALLLGDSALYLCASSFAPAGGRETQYFGPGTRLLVL.

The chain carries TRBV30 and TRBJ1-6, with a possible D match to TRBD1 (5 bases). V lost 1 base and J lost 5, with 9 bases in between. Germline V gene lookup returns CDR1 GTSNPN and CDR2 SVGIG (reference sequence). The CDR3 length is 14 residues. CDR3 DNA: TGTGCCTGGAGTGAAGGAGGGGATAATTCACCCCTCCACTTT. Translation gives CAWSEGGDNSPLHF.

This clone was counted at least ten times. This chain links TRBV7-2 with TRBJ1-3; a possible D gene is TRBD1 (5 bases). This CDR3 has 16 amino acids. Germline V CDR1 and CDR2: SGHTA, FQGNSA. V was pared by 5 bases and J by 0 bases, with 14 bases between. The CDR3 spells CASSPRGGNSGNTIYF. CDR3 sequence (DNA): TGTGCCAGCAGCCCCCGGGGGGGAAACTCTGGAAACACCATATATTTT.

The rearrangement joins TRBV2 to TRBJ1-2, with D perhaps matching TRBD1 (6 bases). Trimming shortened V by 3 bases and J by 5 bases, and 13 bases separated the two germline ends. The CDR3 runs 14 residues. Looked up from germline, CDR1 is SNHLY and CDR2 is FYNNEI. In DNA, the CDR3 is TGTGCCAGCAGTGAGCAGGGGCCGCGGTATGGCTACACCTTC. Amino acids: CASSEQGPRYGYTF.

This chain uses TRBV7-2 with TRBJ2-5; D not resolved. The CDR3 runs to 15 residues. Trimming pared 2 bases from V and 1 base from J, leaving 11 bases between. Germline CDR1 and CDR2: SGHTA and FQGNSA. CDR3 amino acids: CASSLMIGTQETQYF. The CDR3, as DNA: TGTGCCAGCAGCTTAATGATCGGAACCCAAGAGACCCAGTACTTC.

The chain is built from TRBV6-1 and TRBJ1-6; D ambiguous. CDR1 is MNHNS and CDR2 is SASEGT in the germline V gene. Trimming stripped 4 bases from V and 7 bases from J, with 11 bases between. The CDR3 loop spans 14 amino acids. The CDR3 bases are TGTGCCAGCAGTGTCTCAGGAGAGAATTCACCCCTCCACTTT. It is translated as CASSVSGENSPLHF.

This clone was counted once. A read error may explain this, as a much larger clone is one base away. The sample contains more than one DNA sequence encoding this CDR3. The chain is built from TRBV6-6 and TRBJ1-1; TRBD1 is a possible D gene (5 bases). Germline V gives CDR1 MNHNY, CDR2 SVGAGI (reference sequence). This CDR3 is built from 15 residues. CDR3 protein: CASSYSLLLGTEAFF. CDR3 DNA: TGTGCCAGCAGTTACTCCCTCCTACTAGGGACTGAGGCTTTCTTT.

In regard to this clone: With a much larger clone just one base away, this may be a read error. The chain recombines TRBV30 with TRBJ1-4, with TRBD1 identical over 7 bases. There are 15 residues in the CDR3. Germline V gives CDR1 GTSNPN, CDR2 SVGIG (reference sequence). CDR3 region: CAWGPQTGLREKPFF. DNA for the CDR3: TGTGCCTGGGGCCCCCAGACAGGGCTTAGGGAAAAACCGTTTTTT.

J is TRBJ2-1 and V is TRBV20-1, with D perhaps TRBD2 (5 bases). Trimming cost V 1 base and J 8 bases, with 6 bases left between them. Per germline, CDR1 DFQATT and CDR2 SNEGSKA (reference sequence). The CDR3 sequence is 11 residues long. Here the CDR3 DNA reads TGCAGTGCTAGAGTGCGGGATGAGCAGTTCTTC. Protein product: CSARVRDEQFF.

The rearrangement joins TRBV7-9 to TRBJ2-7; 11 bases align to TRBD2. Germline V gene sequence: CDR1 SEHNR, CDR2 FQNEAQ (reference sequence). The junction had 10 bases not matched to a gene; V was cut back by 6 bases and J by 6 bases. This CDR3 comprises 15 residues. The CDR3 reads CASRPTGTSGSEQYF. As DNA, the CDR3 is TGTGCCAGCAGGCCTACCGGGACTAGCGGCTCCGAGCAGTACTTC.

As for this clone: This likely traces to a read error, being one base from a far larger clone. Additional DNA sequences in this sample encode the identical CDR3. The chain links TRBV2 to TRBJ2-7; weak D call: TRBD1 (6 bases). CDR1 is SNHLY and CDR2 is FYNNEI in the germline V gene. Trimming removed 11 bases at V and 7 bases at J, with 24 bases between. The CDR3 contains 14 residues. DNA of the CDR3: TGTGCCTGCCTCAGATCAGACAGGCCGTTGGAGCAGTACTTC. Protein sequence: CACLRSDRPLEQYF.

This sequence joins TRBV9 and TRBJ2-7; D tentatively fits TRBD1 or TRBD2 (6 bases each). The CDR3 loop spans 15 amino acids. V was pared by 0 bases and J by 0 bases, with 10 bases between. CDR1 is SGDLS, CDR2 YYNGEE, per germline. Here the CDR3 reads CASSVGGATSYEQYF. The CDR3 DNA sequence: TGTGCCAGCAGCGTAGGGGGGGCGACCTCCTACGAGCAGTACTTC. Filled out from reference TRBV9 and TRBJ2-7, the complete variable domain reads DSGVTQTPKHLITATGQRVTLRCSPRSGDLSVYWYQQSLDQGLQFLIQYYNGEERAKGNILERFSAQQFPDLHSELNLSSLELGDSALYFCASSVGGATSYEQYFGPGTRLTVT.

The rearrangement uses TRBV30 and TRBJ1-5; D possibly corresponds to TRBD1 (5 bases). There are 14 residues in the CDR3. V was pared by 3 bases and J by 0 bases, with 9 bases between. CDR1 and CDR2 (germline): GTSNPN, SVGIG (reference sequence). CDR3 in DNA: TGTGCCTGGAGCTCGGGACGTAGCAATCAGCCCCAGCATTTT. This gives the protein CAWSSGRSNQPQHF.

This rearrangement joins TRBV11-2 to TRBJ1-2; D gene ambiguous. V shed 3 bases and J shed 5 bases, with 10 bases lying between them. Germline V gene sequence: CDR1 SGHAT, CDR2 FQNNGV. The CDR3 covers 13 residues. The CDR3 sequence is CASSFFGTYGYTF. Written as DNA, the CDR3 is TGTGCCAGCAGCTTCTTCGGAACGTATGGCTACACCTTC.

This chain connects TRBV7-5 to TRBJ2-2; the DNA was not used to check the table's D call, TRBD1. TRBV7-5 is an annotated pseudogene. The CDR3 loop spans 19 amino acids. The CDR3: CVRSSGTGVTSRGPGELFF. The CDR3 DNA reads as TGTGTCAGAAGCTCGGGGACAGGGGTGACTAGCCGAGGCCCCGGGGAGCTGTTTTTT.

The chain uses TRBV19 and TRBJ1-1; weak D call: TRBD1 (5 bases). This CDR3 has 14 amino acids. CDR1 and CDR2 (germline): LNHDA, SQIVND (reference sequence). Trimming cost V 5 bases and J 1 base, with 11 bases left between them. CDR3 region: CASSPLDKNTEAFF. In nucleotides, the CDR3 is TGTGCCAGTAGTCCCCTGGACAAGAACACTGAAGCTTTCTTT.

In DNA form, the CDR3 reads TGCGCCAGCAGCTTGGATCCGGGACCCTACGAGCAGTACTTC. It is translated as CASSLDPGPYEQYF. This chain links TRBV5-1 with TRBJ2-7; D could derive from TRBD1 or TRBD2 (5 bases each). V shed 0 bases and J shed 2 bases, with 9 bases lying between them. This CDR3 contains 14 residues. Germline V gene lookup returns CDR1 SGHRS and CDR2 YFSETQ.